This T cell receptor beta chain was sequenced in a study of shared clonotypes between healthy human individuals. About this clone: This specimen includes other DNA sequences encoding the same CDR3.

Generated by immunoSEQ multiplex PCR, the TCRdb table keeps only in-frame clones and is missing some. The profile shows 1.6 million or so clones, approximately 98.5% of them singletons. Between the trimmed V and J ends, which lost 5 bases and 3 bases, there was a span of 7 bases. The CDR3 has 12 residues. Germline V gene sequence: CDR1 SGHTA, CDR2 FQGNSA. The rearrangement uses TRBV7-2 and TRBJ1-1; D gene unclear. Sequencing was done on a sample of naive CD4+ T cells sorted from blood. Subset denoted: CD45RA+ positively selected. This clonotype was sampled from a man aged 25-45 years in good health. CDR3 loop: CASSLEYTEAFF. DNA for the CDR3: TGTGCCAGCAGCCTAGAGTACACTGAAGCTTTCTTT.